One sample yielded the 6 T cell receptor beta chains listed below, sequenced in a study of T cell changes during pregnancy in multiple sclerosis (dated by TCRdb to about 2019). The library relied on the immunoSEQ multiplex PCR assay. Drawn from immuneACCESS, this table holds only the in-frame rearrangements with V and J called that TCRdb kept. Clones are partly lost; checked studies trace under half to an unresolved V gene and leave the rest unexplained. This sample has fewer than 55,000 clones in its table, and more than 85% of those were observed once. The top ten clonotypes cover about 0.99% of the sample. The specimen comprised peripheral blood, sampled after pregnancy. These receptors came from a female donor with multiple sclerosis, enrolled in a pregnancy study.

This clone appeared once. This chain links TRBV5-6 with TRBJ1-5, with a tentative D call TRBD1 (5 bases). CDR1 is SGHDT and CDR2 is YYEEEE in the germline V gene. There are 16 residues in the CDR3. Trimming cost V 3 bases and J 0 bases, with 13 bases left between them. CDR3 protein: CASSSVGGDSNQPQHF. CDR3 nucleotide sequence: TGTGCCAGCAGCTCGGTCGGGGGAGATAGCAATCAGCCCCAGCATTTT. Filled out from reference TRBV5-6 and TRBJ1-5, the complete variable domain reads DAGVTQSPTHLIKTRGQQVTLRCSPKSGHDTVSWYQQALGQGPQFIFQYYEEEERQRGNFPDRFSGHQFPNYSSELNVNALLLGDSALYLCASSSVGGDSNQPQHFGDGTRLSIL.

The chain is built from TRBV5-4 and TRBJ2-7, with 7 bases that match TRBD1. CDR1 is SGHNT, CDR2 YYREEE, per germline (reference sequence). J gave up 0 bases and V 0 bases, and 3 bases lay outside the gene matches. This CDR3 comprises 15 residues. This CDR3 reads CASSLGQGPSYEQYF. The CDR3 DNA follows: TGTGCCAGCAGCTTGGGACAGGGTCCCTCCTACGAGCAGTACTTC. The complete variable domain, with remaining parts taken from reference TRBV5-4 and TRBJ2-7, reads ETGVTQSPTHLIKTRGQQVTLRCSSQSGHNTVSWYQQALGQGPQFIFQYYREEENGRGNFPPRFSGLQFPNYSSELNVNALELDDSALYLCASSLGQGPSYEQYFGPGTRLTVT.

This chain joins TRBV5-1 and TRBJ1-2; D is uncertain. The V and J ends lost 0 bases and 6 bases respectively, with 15 bases between them. Looked up from germline, CDR1 is SGHRS and CDR2 is YFSETQ. CDR3 length equals 15 residues. The CDR3 DNA is TGCGCCAGCAGCTTGGGGGAGGATCTAATTCATGGCTACACCTTC. Protein product: CASSLGEDLIHGYTF.

V usage is TRBV11-3 and J usage is TRBJ2-1, with a tentative D call TRBD2 (5 bases). Germline V gives CDR1 SGHNT, CDR2 YENEEA. The V gene lost 1 base and the J gene lost 4 bases, with 5 bases spanning the gap. CDR3 length: 13 residues. The CDR3 sequence is CASSLGGYNEQFF. The CDR3 nucleotides read TGTGCCAGCAGCTTAGGAGGGTACAATGAGCAGTTCTTC. Full variable domain (rest looked up from reference TRBV11-3 and TRBJ2-1): EAGVVQSPRYKIIEKKQPVAFWCNPISGHNTLYWYLQNLGQGPELLIRYENEEAVDDSQLPKDRFSAERLKGVDSTLKIQPAELGDSAVYLCASSLGGYNEQFFGPGTRLTVL.

The chain recombines TRBV7-2 with TRBJ2-7; 7 nucleotides line up with TRBD1. The CDR3 is 16 residues long. The ends lost 5 bases at V and 2 bases at J; junction bases unmatched: 12. The V gene's germline CDR1 is SGHTA and CDR2 FQGNSA. CDR3: CASSPRDRANPYEQYF. In DNA form, the CDR3 reads TGTGCCAGCAGCCCCCGGGACAGAGCTAATCCCTACGAGCAGTACTTC.

This sequence joins TRBV7-9 and TRBJ1-1, with 9 positions matching TRBD1. V was clipped by 5 bases and J by 4 bases; unmatched bases: 2. The CDR3 consists of 13 residues. The germline CDR1 and CDR2 sequences are SEHNR and FQNEAQ (reference sequence). The CDR3 DNA is TGTGCCAGCAGCCAGGACAGGGGCACTGAAGCTTTCTTT. This gives the protein CASSQDRGTEAFF.